These 27 T cell receptor beta chains were sequenced from one sample in a study of tumor and adjacent non-tumor tissue in lung cancer. The template was RNA from unsorted bulk tissue. TCRbeta libraries were built with three rounds of nested PCR, modified from ARM-PCR. Via MiXCR, TCRdb re-called the multiplex PCR reads, giving one row per CDR3 protein. The sample consists of tens of thousands of distinct CDR3 sequences, under 70% of them appearing once. The sample comprised lung tumor tissue. The receptors originated from a woman between 65 and 79 years old with non-small cell lung cancer.

The chain recombines TRBV4-1 with TRBJ1-1; D is possibly TRBD1 (5 bases). Germline V lookup: CDR1 MGHRA, CDR2 YSYEKL. The CDR3 has 16 residues. CDR3 sequence: CAISQVGQGVDTEAFF. Here the CDR3 DNA reads TGCGCTATCAGCCAAGTGGGTCAGGGTGTTGACACTGAAGCTTTCTTT.

In its sample, this clonotype was seen once. At one end, the junction sequence differs from germline, possibly due to a read error. The chain employs TRBV5-8 and TRBJ1-1; D not certain. The germline CDR1 and CDR2 sequences are SGHTS and YDEGEE. The CDR3 extends over 13 amino acids. CDR3 loop: CTSSRPPNTQAFF. The CDR3 coding sequence is TGTACCAGCAGCCGTCCCCCGAACACTCAAGCTTTCTTT.

This clonotype has a handful of counts. V gene TRBV29-1 combines with J gene TRBJ2-7, with unresolved D. V shed 4 bases and J shed 13 bases, with 14 bases lying between them. Germline V gene lookup returns CDR1 SQVTM and CDR2 ANQGSEA. The CDR3 covers 10 residues. The CDR3 protein is CSVVVYGQYF. The CDR3 nucleotides are TGCAGCGTTGTTGTCTACGGGCAATACTTC.

The rearrangement uses TRBV6-5 and TRBJ1-4; D unclear. CDR3 size: 15 residues. Germline assignment: CDR1 MNHEY and CDR2 SVGAGI. Trimming stripped 7 bases from V and 13 bases from J, with 25 bases between. The chain's CDR3 is CASTDLSGIVGGLFF. Here the CDR3 DNA reads TGTGCCAGCACCGATCTTTCCGGGATAGTTGGTGGACTGTTTTTT.

By share, this clonotype counts as medium-sized (0.01 to 0.1%). The V gene is TRBV29-1, the J gene TRBJ2-1; TRBD2 is a possible D gene (7 bases). V was shortened by 6 bases and J by 8 bases, with 17 bases between the two germline ends. The CDR3 length is 13 residues. Looked up from germline, CDR1 is SQVTM and CDR2 is ANQGSEA. CDR3 nucleotides: TGCAGCGTGGGGGGGCCCTCGGGATATGAGCAGTTCTTC. Encoded protein: CSVGGPSGYEQFF.

This rearrangement joins TRBV5-1 to TRBJ2-2; D call uncertain. Deletions cut 0 bases from V and 7 bases from J, with 22 bases between. Germline CDR1 reads SGHRS; CDR2 reads YFSETQ. The length of the CDR3 is 18 residues. The CDR3 nucleotides are TGCGCCAGCAGCTTGGATACCCCATGGGAAAGTCTCGGCGGGGAGCTGTTTTTT. This translates into CASSLDTPWESLGGELFF. Using reference TRBV5-1 and TRBJ2-2 for the parts outside the CDR3, the full variable domain is KAGVTQTPRYLIKTRGQQVTLSCSPISGHRSVSWYQQTPGQGLQFLFEYFSETQRNKGNFPGRFSGRQFSNSRSEMNVSTLELGDSALYLCASSLDTPWESLGGELFFGEGSRLTVL.

Concerning this clonotype itself: This may be a read error: a much more frequent sequence differs by one nucleotide. This chain joins TRBV28 and TRBJ1-2; maybe TRBD1 (5 bases). CDR3 size: 13 residues. V was pared by 10 bases and J by 5 bases, with 17 bases between. Germline V CDR1 and CDR2: MDHEN, SYDVKM. The CDR3 DNA follows: TGTGCCAACAGAACCGGGACCCGGTATGGCTACACCTTC. Translation: CANRTGTRYGYTF.

This chain links TRBV29-1 with TRBJ1-2, with D uncertain. The germline gives CDR1 SQVTM, CDR2 ANQGSEA. The CDR3 runs 17 residues. V lost 8 bases to trimming and J lost 8 bases, with 33 bases between them. The CDR3 loop reads CSILYLDSPSFDWGYTF. In nucleotides, the CDR3 is TGCAGCATCCTCTACCTGGACTCACCCTCCTTCGACTGGGGCTACACCTTC.

V and J are TRBV11-3 and TRBJ2-2; TRBD2 might be the D (6 bases). CDR1 is SGHNT and CDR2 is YENEEA in the germline V gene. Trimming stripped 6 bases from V and 6 bases from J, with 11 bases between. The CDR3 runs to 13 residues. CDR3 in DNA: TGTGCCAGCAGTTGGGGGGACTCCGGGGAGCTGTTTTTT. Protein: CASSWGDSGELFF. The full variable domain, its missing parts supplied by reference TRBV11-3 and TRBJ2-2, is EAGVVQSPRYKIIEKKQPVAFWCNPISGHNTLYWYLQNLGQGPELLIRYENEEAVDDSQLPKDRFSAERLKGVDSTLKIQPAELGDSAVYLCASSWGDSGELFFGEGSRLTVL.

In the case of this clonotype: Without the conserved terminal phenylalanine or tryptophan, this CDR3 likely stems from a read error. The V call is TRBV28, the J call TRBJ2-2, with D possibly TRBD1 on 5 matching bases. There are 14 residues in the CDR3. In germline, CDR1 is MDHEN, CDR2 SYDVKM. CDR3 in amino acids: CAGRDREFIGELFL. Here the CDR3 DNA reads TGTGCCGGCAGGGATAGGGAATTCATCGGGGAGCTGTTTCTT.

On this clonotype: A read error may account for a junction end that differs from germline. The chain is built from TRBV4-2 and TRBJ1-1, with 8 positions matching TRBD1. CDR3 length: 14 residues. The germline gives CDR1 LGHNA, CDR2 YNFKEQ. The CDR3: CACSPDRANTEAFF. CDR3 sequence (DNA): TGTGCCTGCAGCCCGGACAGGGCGAACACTGAAGCCTTCTTT.

This clonotype qualifies as medium-sized. This chain joins TRBV10-3 and TRBJ2-4; D gene uncertain. CDR1 is ENHRY, CDR2 SYGVKD, per germline. This CDR3 has 18 amino acids. V was pared by 3 bases and J by 0 bases, with 18 bases between. CDR3 region: CAISDRLGPLVAKNIQYF. CDR3 bases: TGTGCCATCAGTGACCGATTAGGGCCTCTGGTAGCCAAAAACATTCAGTACTTC.

The chain has TRBV6-5 and TRBJ2-2, with 8 bases that match TRBD1. The CDR3 covers 16 residues. V was clipped by 9 bases and J by 7 bases; unmatched bases: 16. Germline CDR1 reads MNHEY; CDR2 reads SVGAGI. The CDR3 DNA reads as TGTGCCAGGTGCCGAGGACAGGGAGTCTCCATCGGGGAGCTGTTTTTT. Amino acid sequence: CARCRGQGVSIGELFF.

This sequence joins TRBV28 and TRBJ2-1; D call uncertain. The CDR3 consists of 17 residues. V shed 8 bases and J shed 3 bases, with 23 bases lying between them. The germline CDR1 and CDR2 sequences are MDHEN and SYDVKM. CDR3: CASGETVLTENYNEQFF. The CDR3 DNA reads as TGTGCCAGCGGTGAAACAGTACTGACGGAAAACTACAATGAGCAGTTCTTC.

This clonotype was seen only a few times. This sequence may be a read error, since a much larger clone differs from it by one base. The chain links TRBV4-1 to TRBJ2-1; D possibly uses TRBD1 or TRBD2 (5 bases each). Germline V gives CDR1 MGHRA, CDR2 YSYEKL. The CDR3 sequence is 15 residues long. CDR3 nucleotides: TGCGCCAGCAGCCAAGGGACCTGGGGGTACAATAAGCAGTTCTTC. Translating it yields CASSQGTWGYNKQFF.

The rearrangement links TRBV4-2 to TRBJ2-3; the D is unclear. The DNA end lines up better with TRBJ1-5; the J call may be wrong. The CDR3 contains 15 residues. From germline, CDR1 is LGHNA and CDR2 YNFKEQ. Here the CDR3 DNA reads TGTGCCAGCAGCCATGATGGGAGGGCGGTAGATACGCAGCATTTT. Translating gives CASSHDGRAVDTQHF.

In this sample, this clonotype turned up a few times. A much larger clone lies one base from this, so it may be a read error. The chain carries TRBV5-1 and TRBJ2-7; D not certain. With 3 bases removed from V and 0 bases from J, the gap between germline ends came to 4 bases. Per the germline V gene, CDR1 is SGHRS and CDR2 is YFSETQ. The CDR3 covers 12 residues. The CDR3 protein is CASSWNSYEQYF. The CDR3 DNA reads TGCGCCAGCAGCTGGAACTCCTACGAGCAGTACTTC.

As for this clonotype: One junction end disagrees with the germline gene, perhaps due to a read error. The rearrangement joins TRBV28 to TRBJ1-2; D is uncertain. The CDR3 totals 12 residues. Germline CDR1 and CDR2: MDHEN and SYDVKM. CDR3 DNA: TGTACCAGCAGTTTTGTCGGTAGAGGCTACACCTTC. Its protein product is CTSSFVGRGYTF.

This clonotype is judged medium-sized. The rearrangement joins TRBV5-5 to TRBJ2-3; D gene ambiguous. Germline V gives CDR1 SGHKS, CDR2 YYEKEE (reference sequence). The CDR3 has 14 residues. V was trimmed by 4 bases and J by 2 bases, leaving 11 bases between them. The CDR3 region is CASSVGRSTDTQYF. The CDR3 DNA reads TGTGCCAGCAGCGTGGGCCGGTCCACAGATACGCAGTATTTT. Combining the CDR3 with reference TRBV5-5 and TRBJ2-3 gives the whole variable domain DAGVTQSPTHLIKTRGQQVTLRCSPISGHKSVSWYQQVLGQGPQFIFQYYEKEERGRGNFPDRFSARQFPNYSSELNVNALLLGDSALYLCASSVGRSTDTQYFGPGTRLTVL.

Regarding this clonotype: Germline is not matched at one junction end, which may reflect a read error. This chain joins TRBV4-1 and TRBJ2-1; D is uncertain. CDR3 length: 17 amino acids. Per germline, CDR1 MGHRA and CDR2 YSYEKL. CDR3 loop: CASGQVFGPPSLNEQFF. CDR3 sequence (DNA): TGCGCCAGCGGCCAAGTTTTCGGACCTCCATCCCTCAATGAGCAGTTCTTC.

This clonotype appeared a few times. A clone one base away is much larger, so this may be a read error. The chain uses TRBV6-5 and TRBJ2-1; D call uncertain. The V end lost 2 bases, the J end lost 11 bases, and 16 bases lay between the germline ends. In germline, CDR1 is MNHEY, CDR2 SVGAGI. CDR3 length: 14 residues. This CDR3 is CASSYADPWNKQFF. CDR3 DNA: TGTGCCAGCAGTTACGCGGACCCTTGGAATAAGCAGTTCTTC.

To note about this clonotype: An end of the junction does not agree with germline; a read error may underlie this. The genes are TRBV4-1 and TRBJ1-2; unclear D gene. There are 14 residues in the CDR3. CDR1 and CDR2 (germline): MGHRA, YSYEKL. This CDR3 is CGSSQERQDYGYTF. DNA of the CDR3: TGCGGCAGCAGCCAAGAGCGGCAGGACTATGGCTACACCTTC.

As for this clonotype: Compared with germline, one end of the junction differs, possibly owing to a read error. J is TRBJ1-4 and V is TRBV6-5; tentatively, D is TRBD1 (5 bases). Germline V gene sequence: CDR1 MNHEY, CDR2 SVGAGI. CDR3 length: 15 residues. The CDR3 loop is CASSETRRVGEKLFF. The DNA of the CDR3 is TGTGCCAGCAGCGAAACGCGGAGGGTGGGGGAAAAGCTGTTTTTT.

Note on this clonotype: Since a much larger clone is just one base distant, this may be a read error. The V call is TRBV10-3, the J call TRBJ2-3; tentative D call: TRBD1 (6 bases). The germline CDR1 and CDR2 sequences are ENHRY and SYGVKD. V was trimmed by 6 bases and J by 3 bases, leaving 16 bases between them. This CDR3 region has 15 residues. The CDR3 is CAIRNRVARTDTQYF. CDR3 coding DNA: TGTGCCATCAGAAACAGGGTAGCGAGGACAGATACGCAGTATTTT.

Concerning this clonotype itself: The junction departs from germline at one end; a sequencing error may be responsible. The V and J genes are TRBV29-1 and TRBJ1-4; 10 positions agree with TRBD1. The germline V gene encodes CDR1 SQVTM and CDR2 ANQGSEA. The CDR3 extends over 14 amino acids. DNA of the CDR3: TGCAACGTCGGACAGGGGGGGACTAACGAAAAACTATTTTTT. Translation: CNVGQGGTNEKLFF.

A word on this clonotype: Because the CDR3 is missing its conserved closing phenylalanine or tryptophan, this is likely a read error. This rearrangement joins TRBV30 to TRBJ1-1, with unresolved D. Germline V CDR1 and CDR2: GTSNPN, SVGIG (reference sequence). V gave up 0 bases and J gave up 4 bases, with 15 bases separating them. The CDR3 is 15 amino acids. In DNA, the CDR3 is TGTGCCTGGAGTGTTGGGGTAAGGAGAGCCACTGAAGCTTTCGTT. This gives the protein CAWSVGVRRATEAFV.

With respect to this clonotype: The germline gene is not matched at one end of the junction; a read error may be the cause. This chain joins TRBV29-1 and TRBJ2-1; D possibly uses TRBD1 or TRBD2 (5 bases each). The CDR3 spans 13 residues. Germline CDR1 is SQVTM and CDR2 is ANQGSEA. Written as DNA, the CDR3 is TGTAGCGTAAAACGGCAGGGCATAAACGAGCACTTCTTC. It encodes CSVKRQGINEHFF.